Listed below are T cell receptor beta chains from one sample, sequenced in a study of human T cells and chemical hapten exposure. MiXCR was run by TCRdb on the RACE reads, yielding one entry per CDR3 protein. Here the sample spans 79,000 or so distinct CDR3 sequences, around a third being singletons. Source: whole blood, taken in connection with sensitization to the hapten diphenylcyclopropenone (DPC). These receptors originate from a man aged 35 to 55 with alopecia areata. Some clones in this sample may be carry-over from other donors' samples. Both conserved end residues are part of each CDR3. Fields, in order: V gene, D gene, J gene, clone size, CDR3 DNA, CDR3 protein. The D gene is left open where the match is weak. A clone size is listed for some rows: how often the clone was seen (once, few, many), or a class if it is expanded.

TRBV6-2/TRBV6-3	-	TRBJ2-7	few	TGTGCCAGCAGTTACTCTTGGGGGCCGTTGTACTTC	CASSYSWGPLYF
TRBV5-1	-	TRBJ2-7	few	TGCGCCAGCAGCTTGGGCGGCGCGGAGCAGTACTTC	CASSLGGAEQYF
TRBV7-2	-	TRBJ2-7	few	TGTGCCAGCAGCTGGGACACTCGGGGCAGGGGGGACGAGCAGTACTTC	CASSWDTRGRGDEQYF
TRBV6-5	-	TRBJ1-1	once	TGTGCCAGCAGTTCAGGACAGCACACAGGGACTGAAGCTTTCTTT	CASSSGQHTGTEAFF
TRBV2	-	TRBJ2-5	once	TGTGCCAGCAGTGATAAGACCCAGTACTTC	CASSDKTQYF
TRBV9	TRBD1	TRBJ2-2	-	TGTGCCAGCAGCGTAGGAGGGACAGGGGCCACCGGGGAGCTGTTTTTT	CASSVGGTGATGELFF
TRBV7-9	TRBD1	TRBJ1-6	few	TGTGCCAGCAGCTTAATGGGACAGGGGAATTCACCCCTCCACTTT	CASSLMGQGNSPLHF
TRBV7-2	-	TRBJ2-3	-	TGTGCCAGCAGCTTAGACCAGGGCGCAGATACGCAGTATTTT	CASSLDQGADTQYF
TRBV29-1	-	TRBJ2-5	-	TGCAGCGTCCAGCGGGCCCGGGAGACCCAGTACTTC	CSVQRARETQYF
TRBV28	TRBD2	TRBJ2-3	few	TGTGCCAGCAGTTCAGCGGGAGGGACAGATACGCAGTATTTT	CASSSAGGTDTQYF
TRBV7-9	-	TRBJ2-3	-	TGTGCCAGCAGCCCCTCGACTAGCACAGATACGCAGTATTTT	CASSPSTSTDTQYF
TRBV7-2	TRBD1	TRBJ1-4	-	TGTGCCAGCAGCTTGACAGGGGGTGCAACTAATGAAAAACTGTTTTTT	CASSLTGGATNEKLFF
TRBV18	-	TRBJ1-5	few	TGTGCCAGCTCACCAAAAGACGGGAGCAATCAGCCCCAGCATTTT	CASSPKDGSNQPQHF
TRBV28	TRBD1	TRBJ2-3	few	TGTGCCAGCAGGGGCCTGGGGACAGGGTCAGATACGCAGTATTTT	CASRGLGTGSDTQYF
TRBV12-3/TRBV12-4	-	TRBJ2-2	-	TGTGCCAGCAGTTTAGGTAGCGCCACCGGGGAGCTGTTTTTT	CASSLGSATGELFF
TRBV7-2	TRBD2	TRBJ2-1	few	TGTGCCAGCAGCTCAAGCGGACTAGCGGTCTCCTACAATGAGCAGTTCTTC	CASSSSGLAVSYNEQFF
TRBV7-8	TRBD2	TRBJ2-1	-	TGTGCCAGCAGCCTACTTGGGACTAGCTCCTACAATGAGCAGTTCTTC	CASSLLGTSSYNEQFF
TRBV11-2	TRBD2	TRBJ2-7	-	TGTGCCAGCAGCCCATATTTCCGACTAGCGGGAGGCCCAAGCTACGAGCAGTACTTC	CASSPYFRLAGGPSYEQYF
TRBV30	TRBD2	TRBJ2-1	-	TGTGCCTGGAGTATAGGACTAGTAGTTGGCAATGAGCAGTTCTTC	CAWSIGLVVGNEQFF
TRBV5-8	TRBD2	TRBJ2-1	few	TGTGCCAGCAGCTTCTCAGCGGGAGGCGGCAATGAGCAGTTCTTC	CASSFSAGGGNEQFF
TRBV11-2	TRBD1	TRBJ1-6	few	TGTGCCAGCAGCATACAGGGGGGGAATTCACCCCTCCACTTT	CASSIQGGNSPLHF
TRBV7-2	-	TRBJ2-1	many	TGTGCCAGCAGCGCGTCGGGAGAACCCGATGAGCAGTTCTTC	CASSASGEPDEQFF
TRBV25-1	-	TRBJ2-1	-	TGTGCCAGCAGTGAATCTGCAGAGAATGAGCAGTTCTTC	CASSESAENEQFF
TRBV2	-	TRBJ2-3	-	TGTGCCAGCAGTGACTGGGGTTCACTCACAGATACGCAGTATTTT	CASSDWGSLTDTQYF
TRBV24-1	-	TRBJ2-3	-	TGTGCCACCAGTCAGTCAGATACGCAGTATTTT	CATSQSDTQYF
TRBV10-2	-	TRBJ1-3	-	TGCGCCAGCAGAATGACCGGGACGAGGGGTGGAAACACCATATATTTT	CASRMTGTRGGNTIYF
TRBV27	TRBD1	TRBJ1-6	few	TGTGCCAGCAGTTTATACAGGGGTTCACCCCTCCACTTT	CASSLYRGSPLHF
TRBV28	-	TRBJ1-6	-	TGTGCCAGCAGTCGGACAATGAAGAATTCACCCCTCCACTTT	CASSRTMKNSPLHF
TRBV27	TRBD1	TRBJ1-5	-	TGTGCCAGCAGTCCTGGGACAGGAGACAATCAGCCCCAGCATTTT	CASSPGTGDNQPQHF
TRBV12-3/TRBV12-4	-	TRBJ2-2	many	TGTGCCAGCAGGTCCTACAGGGTTGACACCGGGGAGCTGTTTTTT	CASRSYRVDTGELFF
TRBV28	TRBD1	TRBJ1-2	few	TGTGCCACCCGGGTAACAGGGGTCCTCATCGGCTACACCTTC	CATRVTGVLIGYTF
TRBV10-3	-	TRBJ2-5	few	TGTGCCATCAGTGCCCGAGAGACCCAGTACTTC	CAISARETQYF
TRBV30	-	TRBJ2-4	-	TGTGCCTGGAGGACCCTCACAGGGAGGAAAAACATTCAGTACTTC	CAWRTLTGRKNIQYF
TRBV20-1	-	TRBJ1-1	once	TGCAGTGCTAGAGGGGGGGCCACTGAAGCTTTCTTT	CSARGGATEAFF
TRBV4-1	TRBD1	TRBJ2-5	-	TGCGCCAGTCAGGACAGGTACCAAGAGACCCAGTACTTC	CASQDRYQETQYF
TRBV6-5	-	TRBJ2-7	-	TGTGCCAGCAGTTACGGGGCGGGGAACTACGAGCAGTACTTC	CASSYGAGNYEQYF
TRBV12-3/TRBV12-4	TRBD2	TRBJ2-2	few	TGTGCCAGCAAGACTACCGGACTAGCGGGAGTACTGAGGGACACCGGGGAGCTGTTTTTT	CASKTTGLAGVLRDTGELFF
TRBV7-8	-	TRBJ1-5	few	TGTGCCAGCAGCTTGAGTCAGCCCCAGCATTTT	CASSLSQPQHF
TRBV5-1	-	TRBJ2-3	few	TGCGCCAGCAGCCCCTCGACTAGTCTGGGCACAGATACGCAGTATTTT	CASSPSTSLGTDTQYF
TRBV19	-	TRBJ2-7	-	TGTGCCAGTACCCCATTCTCGGGAAGCCCCTACGAGCAGTACTTC	CASTPFSGSPYEQYF